The source of this T cell receptor beta chain is a study of HIV-infected patients and healthy controls. Findings and caveats of the study: Healthy controls carried many MAIT alpha-chain CDR3s, while HIV+ repertoires had few. CDR3 sharing between individuals was lower in HIV-infected patients than in healthy controls. Comparisons were complicated because patients and controls had unequal numbers of distinct sequences.

The germline gives CDR1 MNHEY, CDR2 SVGAGI. The CDR3 totals 15 residues. Unmatched junction bases numbered 5, after V lost 7 bases and J lost 0 bases. cDNA was made from about 480 ng RNA using alpha and beta constant primers. Alpha and beta chain libraries were made separately by chain-specific third strand synthesis with multiplexing indices. TCRdb itself ran the 5' RACE reads through MiXCR, one entry per CDR3 protein. The sample lists more than 15,000 distinct CDR3 sequences, 4.5% to 5.5% occurring once. The repertoire came from unfractionated whole blood and reflected all unsorted peripheral T cells. Nine to ten uninfected healthy donors were sampled as controls, several sampled twice around three months apart. This clonotype appeared many times. The antigen remains undetermined.

The chain uses TRBV6-5 and TRBJ2-1; 8 nucleotides agree with TRBD1. Sequenced sample: blood. The receptor comes from an adult in good health. The CDR3 nucleotides read TGTGCCAGCACCCGGGACAGGAGCTCCTACAATGAGCAGTTCTTC. Translation: CASTRDRSSYNEQFF.